This passage covers 24 T cell receptor beta chains from one sample sequenced in a study of cytomegalovirus exposure and HLA in healthy donors. Clones were read by immunoSEQ multiplex PCR, and TCRdb kept only the in-frame ones, dropping some. The repertoire has tens of thousands of clones, approximately 91% of them found once; the top ten carry roughly 1.9%. The specimen sequenced was PBMCs. The receptor set was obtained from a man under 40 in good health and CMV-seronegative.

CDR3 protein: CASSPYRGRDQPQHF. DNA of the CDR3: TGTGCCAGCAGCCCCTACAGGGGGCGCGATCAGCCCCAGCATTTT. The chain carries TRBV9 and TRBJ1-5, with 9 nucleotides matching TRBD1. Trimming took 4 bases from V and 5 from J; bases not matched to a gene: 7. The CDR3 is 15 amino acids. Germline values: CDR1 SGDLS, CDR2 YYNGEE.

The chain recombines TRBV5-1 with TRBJ1-1; 8 bases align to TRBD1. Germline V gives CDR1 SGHRS, CDR2 YFSETQ. CDR3 length: 15 residues. Trimming removed 3 bases from V and 1 base from J; junction bases left unmatched: 5. CDR3: CASSSTGTGNTEAFF. The CDR3 DNA sequence: TGCGCCAGCAGCTCTACCGGGACAGGGAACACTGAAGCTTTCTTT.

The chain has TRBV5-1 and TRBJ1-4, with D possibly matching TRBD1 (5 bases). Germline CDR1 SGHRS, CDR2 YFSETQ. V lost 8 bases to trimming and J lost 0 bases, with 11 bases between them. CDR3 size: 14 residues. The CDR3: CASRQSTTNEKLFF. The CDR3 nucleotides are TGCGCCAGTCGACAGTCTACAACTAATGAAAAACTGTTTTTT.

The rearrangement links TRBV28 to TRBJ2-2; the D gene is possibly TRBD2 (6 bases). Trimming pared 9 bases from V and 4 bases from J, leaving 12 bases between. The CDR3 extends over 13 amino acids. Germline loops: CDR1 MDHEN, CDR2 SYDVKM. The CDR3 protein is CAREGWSTGELFF. The CDR3 DNA follows: TGTGCCAGGGAGGGTTGGTCCACCGGGGAGCTGTTTTTT.

This chain joins TRBV2 and TRBJ2-1; 13 positions agree with TRBD2. This CDR3 region has 16 residues. The ends lost 4 bases at V and 5 bases at J; junction bases unmatched: 5. Germline V lookup: CDR1 SNHLY, CDR2 FYNNEI. This CDR3 is CASSARLAGGHNEQFF. The CDR3 region has the DNA TGTGCCAGCAGTGCCCGACTAGCGGGGGGCCACAATGAGCAGTTCTTC.

This chain links TRBV6-5 with TRBJ2-7; D unclear. The V gene lost 8 bases and the J gene lost 4 bases, with 18 bases spanning the gap. This CDR3 contains 14 residues. CDR1 is MNHEY, CDR2 SVGAGI, per germline. This CDR3 reads CASGPANIPYEQYF. CDR3 nucleotides: TGTGCCAGCGGCCCAGCGAATATTCCTTACGAGCAGTACTTC.

V and J are TRBV6-5 and TRBJ2-7; possible D gene TRBD1, 5 bases. Germline lookup yields CDR1 MNHEY and CDR2 SVGAGI. This CDR3 region has 14 residues. Between the trimmed V and J ends, which lost 2 bases and 0 bases, there was a span of 8 bases. This chain's CDR3 is CASSYTGRSYEQYF. As DNA, the CDR3 is TGTGCCAGCAGTTACACAGGACGCTCCTACGAGCAGTACTTC.

This chain links TRBV4-1 with TRBJ2-1; a weak D match, TRBD2 (6 bases). The V gene lost 0 bases and the J gene lost 7 bases, with 7 bases spanning the gap. The CDR3 runs to 13 residues. Per germline, CDR1 MGHRA and CDR2 YSYEKL. The CDR3, as DNA: TGCGCCAGCAGCCAAGATGCGGGAAATGAGCAGTTCTTC. It is translated as CASSQDAGNEQFF.

As concerns this clone: Since a much larger clone is just one base distant, this may be a read error. This rearrangement joins TRBV5-5 to TRBJ2-6; maybe TRBD2 (7 bases). The CDR3 has 16 amino acids. Germline V CDR1 and CDR2: SGHKS, YYEKEE (reference sequence). The CDR3 sequence is CASSLLAGAGANVPTF. The CDR3 bases are TGTGCCAGCAGCCTCTTGGCGGGGGCTGGGGCCAACGTCCCGACTTTC.

This chain links TRBV25-1 with TRBJ1-2, with 7 positions matching TRBD1. The CDR3 has 13 amino acids. With 8 bases clipped from V and 2 bases from J, the junction kept 5 bases outside the gene matches. Looked up from germline, CDR1 is MGHDK and CDR2 is SYGVNS. The CDR3 DNA is TGTGCCAGCCGACAGGGAGCGAACTATGGCTACACCTTC. Amino acids: CASRQGANYGYTF.

The chain couples TRBV10-3 to TRBJ1-5, with a tentative D call TRBD1 (5 bases). V lost 4 bases, J lost 6 bases, and 22 bases lay in between. The CDR3 has 17 amino acids. CDR1 and CDR2 from the germline V gene are ENHRY and SYGVKD. The CDR3 spells CAISVNFVQGLSQPQHF. The DNA for the CDR3 is TGTGCCATCAGTGTCAACTTCGTGCAGGGTCTGAGTCAGCCCCAGCATTTT.

The chain recombines TRBV6-6 with TRBJ2-2, with 7 bases aligning to TRBD1. The V gene's germline CDR1 is MNHNY and CDR2 SVGAGI (reference sequence). The CDR3 has 13 amino acids. V lost 6 bases to trimming and J lost 8 bases; unmatched junction nucleotides: 6. This chain's CDR3 is CASSINRGGELFF. The CDR3 DNA reads TGTGCCAGCAGCATAAACAGGGGAGGGGAGCTGTTTTTT.

The chain employs TRBV13 and TRBJ2-4; TRBD2 matches 7 bases. The CDR3 extends over 14 amino acids. V was pared by 1 base and J by 6 bases, with 3 bases of the junction left unmatched. Germline lookup yields CDR1 PRHDT and CDR2 FYEKMQ (reference sequence). The chain's CDR3 is CASSLESGANIQYF. The CDR3 DNA reads TGTGCCAGCAGCTTAGAGAGCGGGGCAAACATTCAGTACTTC.

This clone has only one observation. The gene calls are TRBV27 and TRBJ2-7; TRBD1 matches 7 bases. Unmatched junction bases numbered 8, after V lost 6 bases and J lost 0 bases. Germline values: CDR1 MNHEY, CDR2 SMNVEV (reference sequence). The CDR3 consists of 15 residues. In DNA, the CDR3 is TGTGCCAGCAGAAGAGGGACAGCACTCTCCTACGAGCAGTACTTC. Protein: CASRRGTALSYEQYF.

This clone was counted a single time. V and J are TRBV5-1 and TRBJ1-1; 9 positions match TRBD1. The CDR3 has 18 residues. From germline, CDR1 is SGHRS and CDR2 YFSETQ. V dropped 3 bases and J dropped 1; count of bases not matched to a gene: 13. The CDR3 sequence: CASSWGPYRGRGNTEAFF. The CDR3 DNA follows: TGCGCCAGCAGCTGGGGGCCTTACAGGGGGCGCGGGAACACTGAAGCTTTCTTT.

The chain joins TRBV11-2 to TRBJ2-5; D may be TRBD2 (6 bases). Germline lookup yields CDR1 SGHAT and CDR2 FQNNGV. Trimming stripped 1 base from V and 1 base from J, with 13 bases between. The CDR3 loop spans 16 amino acids. In nucleotides, the CDR3 is TGTGCCAGCAGCTTAGCTGGTAGCGGAGCCCAAGAGACCCAGTACTTC. It specifies CASSLAGSGAQETQYF.

In this sample, this clone is medium-sized. The V call is TRBV6-4, the J call TRBJ2-2; the D gene is possibly TRBD2 (5 bases). V was shortened by 0 bases and J by 0 bases, with 5 bases between the two germline ends. The CDR3 covers 15 residues. The germline CDR1 and CDR2 sequences are MRHNA and SNTAGT. The CDR3 DNA reads TGTGCCAGCAGTGACTCTAGCGCGAACACCGGGGAGCTGTTTTTT. It yields the protein CASSDSSANTGELFF.

This chain uses TRBV2 with TRBJ2-5; tentative D call: TRBD2 (6 bases). This CDR3 has 14 amino acids. Germline V lookup: CDR1 SNHLY, CDR2 FYNNEI. The germline V and J ends were trimmed by 2 bases and 7 bases, with 14 bases remaining between them. The CDR3 reads CASSEPSSVGTQYF. The CDR3 nucleotides are TGTGCCAGCAGTGAACCGTCTAGCGTTGGGACCCAGTACTTC. The whole variable domain, remainder taken from reference TRBV2 and TRBJ2-5, is EPEVTQTPSHQVTQMGQEVILRCVPISNHLYFYWYRQILGQKVEFLVSFYNNEISEKSEIFDDQFSVERPDGSNFTLKIRSTKLEDSAMYFCASSEPSSVGTQYFGPGTRLLVL.

This CDR3 is CATRRGLNYEQYF. In DNA, the CDR3 is TGTGCCACCCGAAGGGGGCTCAACTACGAGCAGTACTTC. The chain employs TRBV6-5 and TRBJ2-7; 7 bases are shared with TRBD1. The CDR3 is made up of 13 amino acids. Trimming at V came to 10 bases and at J to 3 bases, leaving 9 bases not matched to a gene. Germline lookup yields CDR1 MNHEY and CDR2 SVGAGI.

The V gene is TRBV5-1, the J gene TRBJ1-1; 7 nucleotides align to TRBD1. Unmatched junction bases numbered 3, after V lost 3 bases and J lost 1 base. This CDR3 contains 14 residues. CDR1 is SGHRS, CDR2 YFSETQ, per germline. The CDR3 reads CASSSGQANTEAFF. The DNA of the CDR3 is TGCGCCAGCAGCTCTGGACAGGCGAACACTGAAGCTTTCTTT.

The chain is built from TRBV6-5 and TRBJ1-2, with 7 bases lining up with TRBD1. Trimming took 6 bases from V and 8 from J; bases not matched to a gene: 12. The CDR3 length is 14 residues. Germline V gene sequence: CDR1 MNHEY, CDR2 SVGAGI. The CDR3 loop is CASSLDRDAGGYTF. DNA for the CDR3: TGTGCCAGCAGCCTCGACAGGGACGCGGGGGGCTACACCTTC.

This chain links TRBV6-6 with TRBJ1-5, with D possibly TRBD1 on 6 matching bases. CDR1 is MNHNY, CDR2 SVGAGI, per germline (reference sequence). V lost 7 bases and J lost 3, with 16 bases in between. The CDR3 loop spans 15 amino acids. CDR3 amino acids: CASTVDRLNNQPQHF. CDR3 bases: TGTGCCAGCACGGTCGACAGGCTGAACAATCAGCCCCAGCATTTT.

V gene TRBV6-1 combines with J gene TRBJ1-6, with D possibly matching TRBD1 (6 bases). CDR3 length equals 15 residues. Germline loops: CDR1 MNHNS, CDR2 SASEGT. The V end lost 6 bases, the J end lost 10 bases, and 19 bases lay between the germline ends. In DNA form, the CDR3 reads TGTGCCAGCAGGCCTGGACAGACGAGAGGATCACCCCTCCACTTT. This gives the protein CASRPGQTRGSPLHF.

The chain couples TRBV28 to TRBJ2-7, with a tentative D call TRBD1 (6 bases). The CDR3 is 14 residues long. V was trimmed by 10 bases and J by 3 bases, leaving 19 bases between them. CDR1 is MDHEN and CDR2 is SYDVKM in the germline V gene. CDR3 loop: CATCTGSRNYEQYF. CDR3 nucleotides: TGTGCCACCTGTACAGGGTCAAGAAACTACGAGCAGTACTTC.